Listed below are T cell receptor beta chains from one sample, sequenced in a study of identical twins' blood T cells. TCRdb re-called the 5' RACE reads with MiXCR, one entry per CDR3 protein. The table includes 300,000 to 400,000 distinct CDR3 sequences, roughly 30% detected once. The sequenced sample was PBMCs. The source of these receptors is a woman aged 18-49 years in good health. The CDR3 runs from the conserved cysteine through the conserved F or W. Each record gives: V gene, CDR3 protein.

TRBV11-2	CASSLGGSLNEKLFF
TRBV10-2	CASSEFGGYYGYTF
TRBV25-1	CASSELMANLYF
TRBV7-9	CASSLLSTGTMNTEAFF
TRBV19	CASSSILRGTNEAFF
TRBV7-2	CASSLPQVYQPQHF
TRBV28	CASIRADLMNTEAFF
TRBV7-2	CASSAGGNEQFF
TRBV19	CATRRLAGGPSTDTQYF
TRBV12-3/TRBV12-4	CASRTGGTNYGYTF
TRBV3-1	CASSQGQGRSYGYTF
TRBV2	CASKGPSPLNYGYTF
TRBV27	CASSLGTWTGRKYTEAFF
TRBV27	CASSLQGSFTEAFF
TRBV20-1	CSARDPGAGVYEQYF
TRBV20-1	CSASGRAQETQYF
TRBV20-1	CSASTGGVITDTQYF
TRBV12-3/TRBV12-4	CASRKRGHHAGELFF
TRBV7-9	CATEHAGTASEQFF
TRBV6-5	CASRSFPGELFF
TRBV19	CASSSRDRDGYTF
TRBV29-1	CSIWTGGREKLFF
TRBV20-1	CSATSSGTSSYEQYF
TRBV5-1	CASNQGSGNQPQHF
TRBV5-1	CASSWTANTEAFF
TRBV30	CAWSVGLAANNEQFF
TRBV4-1	CASSQEVRDDTQYF
TRBV6-5	CASNLLGPTGELFF
TRBV7-6	CAKVSGAMNTEAFF